The 21 T cell receptor beta chains below all came from one sample that was sequenced in a study of metastatic and nonmetastatic thyroid tumors. Thyroid surgery took place with no prior treatment in any patient. Using MiXCR, TCRdb reanalyzed the PCR reads. The top ten clones hold roughly 13% of a sample with about 39,000 clones, about 20% of them seen once. Sequencing was performed on tumor tissue. The receptors originated from a female donor with papillary thyroid cancer or a benign thyroid nodule (not recorded which). Some clones in this sample may be carry-over from other donors' samples.

The V call is TRBV11-2, the J call TRBJ1-5, with D possibly matching TRBD1 (5 bases). Trimming took 5 bases from V and 2 from J, leaving 16 bases between them. The CDR3 is 16 residues long. Looked up from germline, CDR1 is SGHAT and CDR2 is FQNNGV. The CDR3, as DNA: TGTGCCAGCAGCATCCAGGGCGTGTTGGGCAATCAGCCCCAGCATTTT. It translates to CASSIQGVLGNQPQHF.

Of note for this clone: A much more abundant neighbour one base away suggests this may be a read error. The CDR3, as DNA: TGTGCCACCAGCATAAGAGGGGACCCAGGGGGATTACAAGAGACCCAGTACTTC. Amino acids: CATSIRGDPGGLQETQYF. This chain connects TRBV15 to TRBJ2-5; 7 bases map to TRBD1. Trimming cost V 4 bases and J 2 bases; bases outside gene matches: 16. Germline V gene data show CDR1 as LNHNV and CDR2 as YYDKDF (reference sequence). The CDR3 covers 18 residues.

On this clone itself: This could be a read error, since a much larger clone is one nucleotide away. CDR3 DNA: TGTGCCAGCTCACCCGGAGGGACAGTACAAGAGACCCAGTACTTC. This translates into CASSPGGTVQETQYF. The chain carries TRBV18 and TRBJ2-5, with D possibly TRBD1 on 7 matching bases. The CDR3 totals 15 residues. The V gene's germline CDR1 is KGHSH and CDR2 LQKENI. The germline V and J ends were trimmed by 3 bases and 2 bases, with 13 bases remaining between them. The full variable domain, rest sourced from reference TRBV18 and TRBJ2-5, is NAGVMQNPRHLVRRRGQEARLRCSPMKGHSHVYWYRQLPEEGLKFMVYLQKENIIDESGMPKERFSAEFPKEGPSILRIQQVVRGDSAAYFCASSPGGTVQETQYFGPGTRLLVL.

This clone showed up many times. The rearrangement joins TRBV5-4 to TRBJ2-3, with 7 nucleotides matching TRBD2. Germline V CDR1 and CDR2: SGHNT, YYREEE (reference sequence). The junction had 11 bases not matched to a gene; V was cut back by 6 bases and J by 7 bases. This CDR3 spans 14 amino acids. DNA of the CDR3: TGTGCCAGCACCGATGGGGGAGGGGAGAATACGCAGTATTTT. Protein sequence: CASTDGGGENTQYF.

This clone appeared many times. The chain carries TRBV7-9 and TRBJ2-2, with 7 positions matching TRBD1. With 4 bases clipped from V and 5 bases from J, the junction kept 7 bases outside the gene matches. The CDR3 totals 15 residues. CDR1 SEHNR and CDR2 FQNEAQ come from the germline V gene (reference sequence). The CDR3 here is CASSSRDSTTGELFF. CDR3 bases: TGTGCCAGCAGCTCCCGGGACAGTACGACCGGGGAGCTGTTTTTT.

This clone was recorded many times. The chain carries TRBV6-5 and TRBJ1-1; weak D call: TRBD1 (6 bases). Looked up from germline, CDR1 is MNHEY and CDR2 is SVGAGI. V was pared by 3 bases and J by 1 base, with 18 bases between. The CDR3 runs to 17 residues. CDR3 in amino acids: CASSYRGFGQTNTEAFF. As DNA, the CDR3 is TGTGCCAGCAGTTATAGGGGGTTTGGACAGACGAACACTGAAGCTTTCTTT.

This clone appeared many times. The chain combines TRBV29-1 with TRBJ2-5, with 9 bases aligning to TRBD1. This CDR3 is 13 amino acids long. Germline CDR1 SQVTM, CDR2 ANQGSEA. Losses at the gene ends were 5 bases for V and 5 bases for J; bases not matched to a gene: 6. The CDR3 DNA reads as TGCAGCGTTCTGAACAGGGGGCCGGAGACCCAGTACTTC. Protein product: CSVLNRGPETQYF.

V gene TRBV19 combines with J gene TRBJ1-2; D is unresolved. The germline CDR1 and CDR2 sequences are LNHDA and SQIVND (reference sequence). The CDR3 loop spans 16 amino acids. Trimming cost V 5 bases and J 3 bases, with 19 bases left between them. CDR3 residues: CASSPTGVRFDYGYTF. The CDR3 DNA sequence: TGTGCCAGTAGTCCCACCGGGGTGCGCTTTGACTATGGCTACACCTTC.

This clone was counted only a few times. A single base separates this from a much larger clone, so it may be a read error. The same CDR3 also results from other DNA sequences found in this sample. The rearrangement links TRBV5-1 to TRBJ2-1, with 7 nucleotides matching TRBD1. Germline CDR1 is SGHRS and CDR2 is YFSETQ. The ends lost 0 bases at V and 9 bases at J; junction bases unmatched: 12. The CDR3 consists of 16 residues. The DNA for the CDR3 is TGCGCCAGCAGCTTGGGACAGGGTGCTCAGTTTGGTGAGCAGTTCTTC. Residues: CASSLGQGAQFGEQFF.

This clone was seen at least ten times. The genes are TRBV19 and TRBJ2-4; tentatively, D is TRBD2 (6 bases). The V end lost 7 bases, the J end lost 1 base, and 17 bases lay between the germline ends. This CDR3 has 16 amino acids. Germline CDR1 reads LNHDA; CDR2 reads SQIVND (reference sequence). CDR3 bases: TGTGCCAGTACTGCAGGACGCCGGGGGGCCAAAAACATTCAGTACTTC. This gives the protein CASTAGRRGAKNIQYF.

This clone was picked up many times. The CDR3 coding sequence is TGCAGTGCCAGGGGGCCGGGACTAGCGGGCGACGAGCAGTACTTC. This sequence encodes CSARGPGLAGDEQYF. The chain has TRBV20-1 and TRBJ2-7; TRBD2 aligns across 12 bases. V gave up 6 bases and J gave up 5 bases; unmatched junction bases: 11. This CDR3 region has 15 residues. Germline V lookup: CDR1 DFQATT, CDR2 SNEGSKA (reference sequence).

The chain combines TRBV11-3 with TRBJ2-7; 12 bases line up with TRBD2. The CDR3 has 15 residues. J gave up 3 bases and V 5 bases, and 5 bases lay outside the gene matches. CDR1 and CDR2 from the germline V gene are SGHNT and YENEEA. CDR3 protein: CASSPGLAGFYEQYF. As DNA, the CDR3 is TGTGCCAGCAGCCCTGGACTAGCGGGATTCTACGAGCAGTACTTC. Together with reference TRBV11-3 and TRBJ2-7, the CDR3 gives the full variable domain: EAGVVQSPRYKIIEKKQPVAFWCNPISGHNTLYWYLQNLGQGPELLIRYENEEAVDDSQLPKDRFSAERLKGVDSTLKIQPAELGDSAVYLCASSPGLAGFYEQYFGPGTRLTVT.

Worth noting for this clone: At one end, the junction sequence differs from germline, possibly due to a read error. The genes are TRBV24-1 and TRBJ1-2, with 8 bases identical to TRBD1. Germline V CDR1 and CDR2: KGHDR, SFDVKD. The CDR3 covers 17 residues. The DNA for the CDR3 is TGTGTCACCAGTGATTCCCCTGGGACAGGCGCTAACTATGGCTACACCTTC. Translated, it gives CVTSDSPGTGANYGYTF.

Ten or more counts support this clone. V gene TRBV9 combines with J gene TRBJ2-5; D is ambiguous. V lost 1 base and J 3 bases, leaving 10 bases between the germline ends. The germline CDR1 and CDR2 sequences are SGDLS and YYNGEE. There are 14 residues in the CDR3. CDR3: CASSVFAAEETQYF. In DNA form, the CDR3 reads TGTGCCAGCAGCGTATTCGCCGCGGAAGAGACCCAGTACTTC.

This clone was detected many times. The V and J genes are TRBV6-5 and TRBJ1-1; weak D call: TRBD1 (6 bases). Trimming removed 0 bases from V and 7 bases from J, with 12 bases in between. Germline V gene lookup returns CDR1 MNHEY and CDR2 SVGAGI. The CDR3 contains 14 residues. CDR3 in amino acids: CASSYSGAGLEAFF. The CDR3, as DNA: TGTGCCAGCAGTTACTCGGGGGCAGGGCTTGAAGCTTTCTTT.

This clone showed up many times. The chain has TRBV20-1 and TRBJ1-3; D might be TRBD1 (5 bases). The CDR3 length is 16 residues. V was shortened by 2 bases and J by 0 bases, with 14 bases between the two germline ends. The germline CDR1 and CDR2 sequences are DFQATT and SNEGSKA (reference sequence). The chain's CDR3 is CSARTAGSFSGNTIYF. DNA of the CDR3: TGCAGTGCTAGAACGGCAGGGAGCTTCTCTGGAAACACCATATATTTT.

The chain recombines TRBV5-1 with TRBJ2-7, with TRBD1 matching over 9 bases. V shed 3 bases, J shed 2 bases, and the junction held 3 bases outside the gene matches. CDR3 length equals 14 residues. Germline CDR1 reads SGHRS; CDR2 reads YFSETQ. This chain's CDR3 is CASSWTGDPYEQYF. CDR3 sequence (DNA): TGCGCCAGCAGCTGGACAGGGGATCCCTACGAGCAGTACTTC.

There are many counts of this clone. The chain uses TRBV16 and TRBJ1-5, with D maybe TRBD1 (6 bases). The CDR3 is 14 amino acids. V lost 4 bases and J lost 11, with 18 bases in between. The germline V gene has CDR1 KGHSY and CDR2 FQNENV. In DNA form, the CDR3 reads TGTGCCAGCAGCCTCCGGGACACCTGGGGGTCCCAGCATTTT. Protein sequence: CASSLRDTWGSQHF.

V usage is TRBV7-9 and J usage is TRBJ2-5; 10 nucleotides match TRBD1. The germline CDR1 and CDR2 sequences are SEHNR and FQNEAQ (reference sequence). The CDR3 has 15 residues. With 1 base clipped from V and 5 bases from J, the junction kept 4 bases outside the gene matches. The CDR3 region is CASSLGGQGGETQYF. Written as DNA, the CDR3 is TGTGCCAGCAGCTTAGGAGGACAGGGGGGGGAGACCCAGTACTTC.

This clone was counted between two and nine times. The chain links TRBV4-3 to TRBJ2-1; D might be TRBD1 or TRBD2, each matching 5 bases. Per germline, CDR1 LGHNA and CDR2 YSLEER. Trimming shortened V by 4 bases and J by 4 bases, and 14 bases separated the two germline ends. The CDR3 is 15 residues long. CDR3 region: CASSLSWGLYNEQFF. The CDR3 DNA reads TGCGCCAGCAGCCTCAGTTGGGGGTTGTACAATGAGCAGTTCTTC.

This clone has at least ten counts. CDR3 nucleotide sequence: TGCAGCGCTTCCGCGGGCACCTTCTATGGCTACACCTTC. Its translation is CSASAGTFYGYTF. The V gene is TRBV29-1, the J gene TRBJ1-2; D gene unclear. The V gene lost 7 bases and the J gene lost 4 bases, with 16 bases spanning the gap. CDR3 length: 13 amino acids. Germline V gives CDR1 SQVTM, CDR2 ANQGSEA.